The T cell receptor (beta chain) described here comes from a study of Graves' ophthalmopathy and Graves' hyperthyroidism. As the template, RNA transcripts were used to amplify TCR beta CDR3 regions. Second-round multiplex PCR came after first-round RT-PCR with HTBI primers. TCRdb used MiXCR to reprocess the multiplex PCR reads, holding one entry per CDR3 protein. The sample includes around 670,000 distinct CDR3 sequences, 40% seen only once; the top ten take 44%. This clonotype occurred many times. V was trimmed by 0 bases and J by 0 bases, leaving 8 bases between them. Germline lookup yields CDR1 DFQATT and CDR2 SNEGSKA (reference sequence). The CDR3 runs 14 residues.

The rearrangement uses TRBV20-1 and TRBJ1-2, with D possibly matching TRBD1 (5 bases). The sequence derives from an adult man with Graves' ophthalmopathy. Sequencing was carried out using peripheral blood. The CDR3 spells CSARETGPNYGYTF. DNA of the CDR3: TGCAGTGCTAGAGAAACAGGCCCTAACTATGGCTACACCTTC.